A single sample gave rise to the 12 T cell receptor beta chains below, sequenced in a study of cytomegalovirus exposure and HLA in healthy donors. The PCR made use of 60 Vbeta and 13 Jbeta primers. The protocol was immunoSEQ multiplex PCR, while the TCRdb copy is restricted to in-frame clones and leaves out a portion. The table lists roughly 100,000 clones, 9.5% to 15% of them singletons. Sequenced: PBMCs. All receptors come from a man aged 40-49 years in good health and CMV-seropositive.

Comments on this clone: Other DNA sequences of this sample code for an identical CDR3. The V gene is TRBV6-5, the J gene TRBJ2-7; the match to TRBD2 covers 10 bases. This CDR3 has 14 residues. J lost 4 bases, V lost 2 bases, and 2 bases had no gene match. CDR1 is MNHEY and CDR2 is SVGAGI in the germline V gene. The CDR3 is CASSYASGSYEQYF. For the CDR3, the DNA is TGTGCCAGCAGTTACGCTAGCGGGAGTTACGAGCAGTACTTC.

The chain has TRBV19 and TRBJ2-1; 9 bases map to TRBD2. Trimming cost V 4 bases and J 1 base; bases outside gene matches: 5. The CDR3 consists of 16 residues. The germline CDR1 and CDR2 sequences are LNHDA and SQIVND (reference sequence). The CDR3, as DNA: TGTGCCAGTAGTAGCGGGAGGGCCCTTTCCTACAATGAGCAGTTCTTC. Translated, it gives CASSSGRALSYNEQFF. The full variable domain, its missing parts supplied by reference TRBV19 and TRBJ2-1, is DGGITQSPKYLFRKEGQNVTLSCEQNLNHDAMYWYRQDPGQGLRLIYYSQIVNDFQKGDIAEGYSVSREKKESFPLTVTSAQKNPTAFYLCASSSGRALSYNEQFFGPGTRLTVL.

This clone turned up a few times. J is TRBJ1-4 and V is TRBV11-2; a weak D match, TRBD1 (6 bases). CDR1 SGHAT and CDR2 FQNNGV come from the germline V gene. Trimming removed 3 bases from V and 7 bases from J, with 9 bases in between. The CDR3 runs to 13 residues. This chain's CDR3 is CASSFGQTEKLFF. The CDR3 DNA is TGTGCCAGCAGCTTCGGACAGACTGAAAAACTGTTTTTT.

This clone has a handful of counts. This chain joins TRBV10-3 and TRBJ2-7, with a possible D match to TRBD1 (5 bases). Trimming took off 5 bases at V and 1 base at J, with 12 bases between the two ends. This CDR3 is built from 14 residues. CDR1 is ENHRY and CDR2 is SYGVKD in the germline V gene. The CDR3 reads CAISTDKGSYEQYF. The CDR3 nucleotides are TGTGCCATCAGTACGGACAAGGGGTCCTACGAGCAGTACTTC.

The J gene is TRBJ2-5, the V gene TRBV30; D perhaps matches TRBD2 (5 bases). The J call may be in error: the DNA end matches TRBJ2-7 better. There are 12 residues in the CDR3. Germline V gene data show CDR1 as GTSNPN and CDR2 as SVGIG (reference sequence). The CDR3 DNA follows: TGTGCCTGGACCGGGATCTCCTACGAGCAGTACTTC. Protein sequence: CAWTGISYEQYF.

This clone has more than one count but fewer than ten. The chain employs TRBV7-2 and TRBJ2-7; 14 nucleotides match TRBD2. Germline V gives CDR1 SGHTA, CDR2 FQGNSA. Trimming removed 5 bases from V and 4 bases from J; junction bases left unmatched: 4. The CDR3 loop spans 15 amino acids. The CDR3 is CASSIWTSGRYEQYF. The CDR3 DNA reads TGTGCCAGCAGCATATGGACTAGCGGGAGGTACGAGCAGTACTTC.

The chain is built from TRBV7-9 and TRBJ1-4, with 7 bases identical to TRBD1. Germline loops: CDR1 SEHNR, CDR2 FQNEAQ (reference sequence). V lost 2 bases, J lost 8 bases, and 8 bases stayed unmatched. This CDR3 contains 15 residues. As DNA, the CDR3 is TGTGCCAGCAGCTTACCGGACAGGAAGGAGGAAAAACTGTTTTTT. Translated, it gives CASSLPDRKEEKLFF.

The chain recombines TRBV6-6 with TRBJ2-1; D remains ambiguous. Trimming took 8 bases from V and 7 from J, leaving 9 bases between them. The germline V gene encodes CDR1 MNHNY and CDR2 SVGAGI (reference sequence). CDR3 length: 11 amino acids. The CDR3 reads CASLEWNEQFF. The CDR3 coding sequence is TGTGCCAGCCTTGAGTGGAATGAGCAGTTCTTC.

The chain links TRBV7-9 to TRBJ2-5; 10 bases match TRBD1. In germline, CDR1 is SEHNR, CDR2 FQNEAQ (reference sequence). The J segment lost 5 bases and the V segment lost 5 bases, leaving 8 bases of the junction unmatched. The CDR3 length is 15 residues. CDR3 protein: CASSKGQGERETQYF. The CDR3 DNA follows: TGTGCCAGCAGCAAAGGACAGGGGGAAAGGGAGACCCAGTACTTC.

This clone was counted only a few times. Other DNA variants within this sample encode the same CDR3. The chain uses TRBV5-1 and TRBJ2-1; TRBD2 aligns across 8 bases. The CDR3 is made up of 12 amino acids. Germline loops: CDR1 SGHRS, CDR2 YFSETQ. The ends lost 4 bases at V and 15 bases at J; junction bases unmatched: 9. The CDR3 loop reads CASSIDSGNGFF. The CDR3 region has the DNA TGCGCCAGCAGCATCGATAGCGGGAACGGGTTCTTC.

The chain links TRBV27 to TRBJ2-3; D gene unclear. The germline V gene encodes CDR1 MNHEY and CDR2 SMNVEV (reference sequence). The CDR3 has 15 amino acids. V was clipped by 3 bases and J by 0 bases, with 10 bases between them. In DNA, the CDR3 is TGTGCCAGCAGTTTCGTGGGCCTAAGCACAGATACGCAGTATTTT. It specifies CASSFVGLSTDTQYF.

The V and J genes are TRBV10-3 and TRBJ1-1; D is ambiguous. Germline V gene sequence: CDR1 ENHRY, CDR2 SYGVKD. Trimming took 8 bases from V and 1 from J, leaving 8 bases between them. The CDR3 covers 12 residues. The CDR3 nucleotides read TGTGCCATCGGAACAGCGAACACTGAAGCTTTCTTT. Amino acid sequence: CAIGTANTEAFF.